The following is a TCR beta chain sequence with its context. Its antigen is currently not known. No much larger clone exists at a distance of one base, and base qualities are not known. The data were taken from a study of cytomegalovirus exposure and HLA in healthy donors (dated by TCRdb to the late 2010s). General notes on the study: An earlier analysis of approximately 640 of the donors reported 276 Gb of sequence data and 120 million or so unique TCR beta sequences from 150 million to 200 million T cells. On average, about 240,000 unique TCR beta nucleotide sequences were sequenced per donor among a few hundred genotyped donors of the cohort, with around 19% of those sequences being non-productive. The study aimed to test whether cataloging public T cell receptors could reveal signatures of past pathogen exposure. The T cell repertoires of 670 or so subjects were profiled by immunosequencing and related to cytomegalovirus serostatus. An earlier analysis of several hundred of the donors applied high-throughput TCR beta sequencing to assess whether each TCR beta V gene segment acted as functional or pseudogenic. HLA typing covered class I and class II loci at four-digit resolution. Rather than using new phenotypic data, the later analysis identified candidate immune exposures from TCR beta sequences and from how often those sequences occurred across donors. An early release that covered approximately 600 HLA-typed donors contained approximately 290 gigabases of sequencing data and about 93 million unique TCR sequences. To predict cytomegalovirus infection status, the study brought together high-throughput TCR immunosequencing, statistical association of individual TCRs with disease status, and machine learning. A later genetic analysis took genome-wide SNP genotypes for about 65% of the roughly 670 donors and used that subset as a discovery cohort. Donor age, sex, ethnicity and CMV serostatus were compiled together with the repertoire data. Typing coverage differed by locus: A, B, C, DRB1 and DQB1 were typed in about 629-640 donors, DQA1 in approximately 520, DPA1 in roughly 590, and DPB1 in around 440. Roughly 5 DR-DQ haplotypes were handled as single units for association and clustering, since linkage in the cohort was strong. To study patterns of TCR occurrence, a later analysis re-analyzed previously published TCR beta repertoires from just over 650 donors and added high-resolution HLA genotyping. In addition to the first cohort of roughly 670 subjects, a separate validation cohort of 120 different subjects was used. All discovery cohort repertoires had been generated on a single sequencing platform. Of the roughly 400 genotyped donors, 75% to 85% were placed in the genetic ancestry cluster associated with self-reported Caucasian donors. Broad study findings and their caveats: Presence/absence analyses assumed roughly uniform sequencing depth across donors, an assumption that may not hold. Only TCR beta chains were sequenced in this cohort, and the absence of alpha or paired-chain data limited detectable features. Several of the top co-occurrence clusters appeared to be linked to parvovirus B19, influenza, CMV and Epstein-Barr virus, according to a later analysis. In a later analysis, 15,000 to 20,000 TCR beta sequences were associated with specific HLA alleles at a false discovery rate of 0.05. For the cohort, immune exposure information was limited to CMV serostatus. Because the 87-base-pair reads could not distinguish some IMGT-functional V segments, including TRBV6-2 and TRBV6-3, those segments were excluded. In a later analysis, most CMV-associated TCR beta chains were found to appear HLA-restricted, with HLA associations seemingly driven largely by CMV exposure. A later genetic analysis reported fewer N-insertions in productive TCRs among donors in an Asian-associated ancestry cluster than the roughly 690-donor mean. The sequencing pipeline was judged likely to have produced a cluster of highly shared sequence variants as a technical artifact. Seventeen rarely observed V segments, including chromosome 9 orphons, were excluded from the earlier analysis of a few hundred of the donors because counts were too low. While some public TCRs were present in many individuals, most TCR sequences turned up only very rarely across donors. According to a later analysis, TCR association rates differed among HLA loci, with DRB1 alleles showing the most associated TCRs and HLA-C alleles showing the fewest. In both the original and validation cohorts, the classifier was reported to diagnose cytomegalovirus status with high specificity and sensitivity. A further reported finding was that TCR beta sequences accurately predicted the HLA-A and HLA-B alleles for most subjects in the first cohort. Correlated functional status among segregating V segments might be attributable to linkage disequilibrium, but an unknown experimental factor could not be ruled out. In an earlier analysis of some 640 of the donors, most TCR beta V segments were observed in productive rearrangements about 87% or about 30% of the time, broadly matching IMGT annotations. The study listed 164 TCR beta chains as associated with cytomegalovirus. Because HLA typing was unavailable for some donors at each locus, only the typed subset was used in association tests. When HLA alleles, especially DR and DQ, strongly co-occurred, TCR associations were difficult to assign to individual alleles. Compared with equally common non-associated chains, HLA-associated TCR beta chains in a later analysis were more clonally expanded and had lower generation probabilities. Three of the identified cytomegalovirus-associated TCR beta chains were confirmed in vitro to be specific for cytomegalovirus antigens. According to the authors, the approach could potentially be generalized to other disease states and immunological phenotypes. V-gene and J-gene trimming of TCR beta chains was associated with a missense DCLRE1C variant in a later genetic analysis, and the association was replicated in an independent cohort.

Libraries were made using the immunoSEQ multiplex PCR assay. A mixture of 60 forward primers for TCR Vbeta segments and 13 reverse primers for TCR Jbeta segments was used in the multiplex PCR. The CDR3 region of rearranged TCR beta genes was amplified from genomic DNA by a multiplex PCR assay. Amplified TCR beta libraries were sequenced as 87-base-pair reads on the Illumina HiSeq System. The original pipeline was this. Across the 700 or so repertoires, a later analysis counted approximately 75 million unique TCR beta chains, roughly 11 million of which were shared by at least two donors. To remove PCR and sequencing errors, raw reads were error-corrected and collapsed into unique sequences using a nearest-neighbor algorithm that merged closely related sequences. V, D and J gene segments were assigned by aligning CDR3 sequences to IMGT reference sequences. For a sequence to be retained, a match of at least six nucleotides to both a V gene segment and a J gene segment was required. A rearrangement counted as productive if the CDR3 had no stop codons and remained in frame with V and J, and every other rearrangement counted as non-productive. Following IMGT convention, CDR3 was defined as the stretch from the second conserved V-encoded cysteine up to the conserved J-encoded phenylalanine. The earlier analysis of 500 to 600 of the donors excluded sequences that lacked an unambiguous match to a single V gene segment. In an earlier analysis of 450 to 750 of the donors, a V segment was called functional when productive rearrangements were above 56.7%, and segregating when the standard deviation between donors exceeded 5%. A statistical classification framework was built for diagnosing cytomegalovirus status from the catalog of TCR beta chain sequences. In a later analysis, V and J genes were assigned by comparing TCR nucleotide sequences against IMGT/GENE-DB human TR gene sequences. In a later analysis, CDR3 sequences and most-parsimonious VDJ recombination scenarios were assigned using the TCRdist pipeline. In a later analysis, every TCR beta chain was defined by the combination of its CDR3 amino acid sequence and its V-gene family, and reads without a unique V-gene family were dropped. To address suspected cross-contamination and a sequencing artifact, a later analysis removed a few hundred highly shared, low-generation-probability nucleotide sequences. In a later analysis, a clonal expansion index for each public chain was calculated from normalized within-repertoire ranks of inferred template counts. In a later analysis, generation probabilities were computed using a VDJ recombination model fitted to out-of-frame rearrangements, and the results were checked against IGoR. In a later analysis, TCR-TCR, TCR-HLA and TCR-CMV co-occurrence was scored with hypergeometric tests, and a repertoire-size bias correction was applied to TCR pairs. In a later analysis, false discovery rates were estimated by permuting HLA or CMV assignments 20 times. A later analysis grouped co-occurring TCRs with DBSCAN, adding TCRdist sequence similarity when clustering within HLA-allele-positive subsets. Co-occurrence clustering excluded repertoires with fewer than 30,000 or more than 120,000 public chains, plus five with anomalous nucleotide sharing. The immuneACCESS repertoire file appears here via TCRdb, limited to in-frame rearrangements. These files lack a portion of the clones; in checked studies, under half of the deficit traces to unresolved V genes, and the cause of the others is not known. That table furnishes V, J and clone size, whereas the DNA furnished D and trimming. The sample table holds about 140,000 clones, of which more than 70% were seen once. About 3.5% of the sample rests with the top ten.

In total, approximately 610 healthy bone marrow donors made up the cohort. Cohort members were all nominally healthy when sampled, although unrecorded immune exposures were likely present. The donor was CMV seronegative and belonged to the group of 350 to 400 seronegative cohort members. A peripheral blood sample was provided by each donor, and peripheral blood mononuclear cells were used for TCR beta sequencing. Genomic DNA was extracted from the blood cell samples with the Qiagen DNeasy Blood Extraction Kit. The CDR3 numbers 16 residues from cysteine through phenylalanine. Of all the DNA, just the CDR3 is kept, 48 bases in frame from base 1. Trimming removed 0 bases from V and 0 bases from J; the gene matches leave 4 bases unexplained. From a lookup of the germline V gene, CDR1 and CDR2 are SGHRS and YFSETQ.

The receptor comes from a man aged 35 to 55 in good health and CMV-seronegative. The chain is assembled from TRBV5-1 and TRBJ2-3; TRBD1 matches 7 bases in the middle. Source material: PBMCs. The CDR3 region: CASSLGDSVSTDTQYF. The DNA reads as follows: TGCGCCAGCAGCTTGGGGGACAGCGTGAGCACAGATACGCAGTATTTT.